This is a list of T cell receptor beta chains from one sample in a study of T cell responses to AZD1222 COVID-19 vaccine. The assay was immunoSEQ multiplex PCR, and TCRdb's table has in-frame clones only and misses some. This sample has approximately 100,000 clones; roughly nine tenths occur once, and the top ten carry about 3.7%. The specimen comprised peripheral blood, sampled on day 0 of AZD1222 vaccination. All receptors come from an adult in good health. Both conserved end residues are part of each CDR3. The D gene is left open where the match is weak. Clone size is not always given. Where it is, it says once, few, many or a class for expanded clones.

D	size	V	J	DNA	CDR3
TRBD1	few	TRBV6-4	TRBJ2-3	TGTGCCAGCAGTGACTCGACAGGGGGCGCAGATACGCAGTATTTT	CASSDSTGGADTQYF
.	.	TRBV4-1	TRBJ2-1	TGCGCCAGCAGCCAGCCACTAGAGGATGAGCAGTTCTTC	CASSQPLEDEQFF
.	.	TRBV4-3	TRBJ1-1	TGCGCCAGCAGCGGTAGAGACATGAACACTGAAGCTTTCTTT	CASSGRDMNTEAFF
TRBD1	.	TRBV18	TRBJ1-3	TGTGCCAGCTCACCACTCACTAGGGACAGTTCCGGAAACACCATATATTTT	CASSPLTRDSSGNTIYF
.	few	TRBV11-2	TRBJ1-6	TGTGCCAGCACCATCGGGACCTCCGATTCACCCCTCCACTTT	CASTIGTSDSPLHF
TRBD1	.	TRBV6-5	TRBJ1-1	TGTGCCAGCAGTTACCCCCGGGACAGGGGCACAGCTGAAGCTTTCTTT	CASSYPRDRGTAEAFF
.	.	TRBV27	TRBJ1-3	TGTGCCAGCAGTTTAATACAGCCCAACTCTGGAAACACCATATATTTT	CASSLIQPNSGNTIYF
.	.	TRBV19	TRBJ2-3	TGTGCCAGTAGTATAGCAGTTCTCCATACGCAGTATTTT	CASSIAVLHTQYF
.	.	TRBV7-9	TRBJ1-1	TGTGCCAGCAGCGTAGGGAACACTGAAGCTTTCTTT	CASSVGNTEAFF
TRBD2	.	TRBV4-2	TRBJ2-7	TGTGCCAGCAGCCAAGCGCTAGCGGGGGGCTACGAGCAGTACTTC	CASSQALAGGYEQYF
.	.	TRBV6-5	TRBJ1-5	TGTGCCAGCAGTTACTCGAGCTTTAGCAATCAGCCCCAGCATTTT	CASSYSSFSNQPQHF
.	.	TRBV11-2	TRBJ1-3	TGTGCCAGCAGCTACGACCCGGAAAACACCATATATTTT	CASSYDPENTIYF
.	.	TRBV21-1	TRBJ1-5	TGTGCCAGCAGCAAAGGCGATCGGACAGGAAATCAGCCCCAGCATTTT	CASSKGDRTGNQPQHF
.	.	TRBV9	TRBJ1-1	TGTGCCAGCAGCGTAGGGATCCTGGTGGGGGAGGAGACTGAAGCTTTCTTT	CASSVGILVGEETEAFF
TRBD1	.	TRBV5-6	TRBJ2-1	TGTGCCAGCAGCGGGACCGGGACAGGGGACAATGAGCAGTTCTTC	CASSGTGTGDNEQFF
.	.	TRBV3-1/TRBV3-2	TRBJ2-1	TGTGCCAGCAGCCAAGAGTCCCACTCCTACAATGAGCAGTTCTTC	CASSQESHSYNEQFF
.	.	TRBV2	TRBJ1-6	TGTGCCAGCGGATTACAGGGTTCTAGTTCACCCCTCCACTTT	CASGLQGSSSPLHF
.	.	TRBV7-3	TRBJ2-3	TGTGCCAGCAGCCGCTCTAGGACAGATACGCAGTATTTT	CASSRSRTDTQYF
.	.	TRBV29-1	TRBJ1-2	TGCAGCGTTGTTGGCGATAACTATGGCTACACCTTC	CSVVGDNYGYTF
.	once	TRBV6-5	TRBJ2-7	TGTGCCAGCAGTTACCTCCGGGATCCCACCTACGAGCAGTACTTC	CASSYLRDPTYEQYF
.	.	TRBV27	TRBJ1-1	TGTGCCAGCAGTTTCTCAACGGACACTGAAGCTTTCTTT	CASSFSTDTEAFF
.	once	TRBV7-2	TRBJ1-4	TGTGCCAGCAGCTTATACCCCCGGGAAAAACTGTTTTTT	CASSLYPREKLFF
.	.	TRBV4-1	TRBJ2-3	TGCGCCAGCAGCCCTCAGGGCCACACAGATACGCAGTATTTT	CASSPQGHTDTQYF
TRBD1	.	TRBV6-6	TRBJ1-6	TGTGCCAGCAGTTACGCAGGGGGCGGTAATTCACCCCTCCACTTT	CASSYAGGGNSPLHF
.	.	TRBV3-1/TRBV3-2	TRBJ1-2	TGTGCCAGCAGCCAAGAGGTACAGGCCTATGGCTACACCTTC	CASSQEVQAYGYTF
TRBD1	.	TRBV7-9	TRBJ1-1	TGTGCCAGCAGCTTAGACAGGGGCTCTGAAGCTTTCTTT	CASSLDRGSEAFF
.	.	TRBV19	TRBJ1-6	TGTGCCAGTGAGGTGGGGGCTTTGAATTCACCCCTCCACTTT	CASEVGALNSPLHF
TRBD2	.	TRBV6-5	TRBJ2-3	TGTGCCAGCAGTTACGGGATAGCGGGGTCGGCAGATACGCAGTATTTT	CASSYGIAGSADTQYF
TRBD2	.	TRBV3-1/TRBV3-2	TRBJ2-3	TGTGCCAGCAGCCAAGATTATAGCGGGGGGGCCACAGATACGCAGTATTTT	CASSQDYSGGATDTQYF